This passage covers 10 T cell receptor beta chains from one sample sequenced in a study of blood T cells in healthy people across ages. The second PCR ran about 6 to 12 cycles with a sample-barcoded 5' primer and J-beta primers. MiXCR, run by TCRdb on the 5' RACE reads, gives a single entry per CDR3 protein. The sample records about 670,000 distinct CDR3 sequences, roughly 41% being singletons. Sequencing was carried out using blood. All receptors derive from an elderly man in good health.

The chain couples TRBV7-3 to TRBJ2-7, with TRBD2 matching 11 bases. The trim removed 5 bases at V and 7 bases at J, leaving 10 bases unmatched. This CDR3 has 15 residues. CDR1 and CDR2 from the germline V gene are SGHTA and FQGTGA. The CDR3 nucleotides are TGTGCCAGCAGCGTTAGCGGGAGGGCCGAGGATGAGCAGTACTTC. Amino acids: CASSVSGRAEDEQYF. Looking up the rest from reference TRBV7-3 and TRBJ2-7 gives the full variable domain: GAGVSQTPSNKVTEKGKYVELRCDPISGHTALYWYRQSLGQGPEFLIYFQGTGAADDSGLPNDRFFAVRPEGSVSTLKIQRTERGDSAVYLCASSVSGRAEDEQYFGPGTRLTVT.

There are many counts of this clonotype. The CDR3 protein is CASSSGGQGPREQYF. As DNA, the CDR3 is TGTGCCAGCAGTTCTGGGGGACAGGGCCCGCGCGAGCAGTACTTC. The V call is TRBV6-5, the J call TRBJ2-7; TRBD1 matches 9 bases. CDR1 and CDR2 from the germline V gene are MNHEY and SVGAGI. Losses at the gene ends were 4 bases for V and 6 bases for J; bases not matched to a gene: 10. The CDR3 is made up of 15 amino acids.

The genes are TRBV20-1 and TRBJ2-4; D gene ambiguous. Trimming stripped 2 bases from V and 3 bases from J, with 8 bases between. The CDR3 extends over 13 amino acids. CDR1 and CDR2 (germline): DFQATT, SNEGSKA (reference sequence). CDR3 region: CSARYVVKNIQYF. The CDR3 DNA follows: TGCAGTGCTAGATACGTGGTCAAAAACATTCAGTACTTC.

This clonotype was observed a single time. V gene TRBV5-1 combines with J gene TRBJ2-7; D remains ambiguous. Germline CDR1 SGHRS, CDR2 YFSETQ. V shed 1 base and J shed 7 bases, with 18 bases lying between them. The CDR3 spans 15 residues. The CDR3 here is CASSLRPDSYNEQYF. CDR3 nucleotides: TGCGCCAGCAGCTTGAGGCCAGACTCCTACAATGAGCAGTACTTC.

This clonotype came up a few times. This CDR3 reads CSVGRQYNQPQHF. In nucleotides, the CDR3 is TGCAGCGTCGGGAGACAGTACAATCAGCCCCAGCATTTT. The chain carries TRBV29-1 and TRBJ1-5; D is perhaps TRBD1 (5 bases). This CDR3 comprises 13 residues. The V end was cut by 6 bases, the J end by 3 bases, with 12 bases between. Germline CDR1 is SQVTM and CDR2 is ANQGSEA.

To note about this clonotype: The junction departs from germline at one end; a sequencing error may be responsible. The J gene is TRBJ2-1, the V gene TRBV5-8; a possible D gene is TRBD1 (6 bases). The germline V gene has CDR1 SGHTS and CDR2 YDEGEE. The CDR3 is made up of 14 amino acids. The CDR3 DNA reads as TGTGCCGGCAGCTTGACCAAAACAGGGAGTGAGCAGTTCTTC. This gives the protein CAGSLTKTGSEQFF.

The chain's CDR3 is CATQWKNTEAFF. DNA for the CDR3: TGTGCCACCCAATGGAAGAACACTGAAGCTTTCTTT. This chain links TRBV28 with TRBJ1-1; D unclear. V was clipped by 10 bases and J by 1 base, with 10 bases between them. This CDR3 has 12 amino acids. The germline gives CDR1 MDHEN, CDR2 SYDVKM.

The V gene is TRBV23-1, the J gene TRBJ2-7; D is undetermined. With the DNA end fitting TRBJ2-5 better, the J assignment may be wrong. Being an ORF, TRBV23-1 has a function that is uncertain. This CDR3 spans 13 amino acids. The CDR3 is CARVEGLQETQYF. CDR3 bases: TGCGCCAGGGTGGAAGGGCTACAAGAGACCCAGTACTTC.

The chain recombines TRBV27 with TRBJ2-3; 8 bases are shared with TRBD1. In germline, CDR1 is MNHEY, CDR2 SMNVEV (reference sequence). CDR3 size: 15 residues. The V and J ends lost 2 bases and 4 bases, in that order; junction bases with no gene match: 5. For the CDR3, the DNA is TGTGCCAGCAGTTTAAGACAGGGGAGGCCAGATACGCAGTATTTT. Translated: CASSLRQGRPDTQYF.

As to this clonotype: This may stem from a read error, because a much larger clone lies one nucleotide away. The J gene is TRBJ2-3, the V gene TRBV29-1; 8 positions agree with TRBD2. CDR1 SQVTM and CDR2 ANQGSEA come from the germline V gene. This CDR3 spans 15 amino acids. After removal of 3 bases from V and 8 bases from J, the junction contained 13 bases not matched to a gene. The chain's CDR3 is CSVDARAGEGGTQYF. The CDR3, as DNA: TGCAGCGTTGACGCACGAGCGGGAGAGGGGGGTACGCAGTATTTT.